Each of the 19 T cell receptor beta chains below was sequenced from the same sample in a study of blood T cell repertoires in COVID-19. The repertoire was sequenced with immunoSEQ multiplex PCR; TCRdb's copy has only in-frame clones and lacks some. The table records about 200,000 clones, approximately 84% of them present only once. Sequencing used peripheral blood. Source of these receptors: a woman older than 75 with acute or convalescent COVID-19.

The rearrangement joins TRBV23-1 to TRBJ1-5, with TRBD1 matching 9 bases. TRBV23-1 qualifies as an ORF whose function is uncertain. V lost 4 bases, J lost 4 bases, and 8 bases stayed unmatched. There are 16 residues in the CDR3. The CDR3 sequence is CASSLWDREANQPQHF. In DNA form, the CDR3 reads TGCGCCAGCAGTCTCTGGGACAGGGAGGCGAATCAGCCCCAGCATTTT.

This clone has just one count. The CDR3 coding sequence is TGCGCCAGCAGTGAACTAGCGGCTTACAATGAGCAGTTCTTC. Its translation is CASSELAAYNEQFF. The chain is built from TRBV10-2 and TRBJ2-1; TRBD2 matches at 8 bases. V shed 3 bases, J shed 4 bases, and the junction held 2 bases outside the gene matches. The CDR3 length is 14 residues. Germline V lookup: CDR1 WSHSY, CDR2 SAAADI.

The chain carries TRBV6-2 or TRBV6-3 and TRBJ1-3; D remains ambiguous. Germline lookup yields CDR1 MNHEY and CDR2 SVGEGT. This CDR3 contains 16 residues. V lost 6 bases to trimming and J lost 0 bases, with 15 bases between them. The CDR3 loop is CASSARRGFSGNTIYF. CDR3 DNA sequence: TGTGCCAGCAGCGCACGGCGCGGCTTCTCTGGAAACACCATATATTTT.

The DNA of the CDR3 is TGCGCCAGCAGTTCCGGGACTAGCGGCTCCTACGAGCAGTACTTC. Encoded protein: CASSSGTSGSYEQYF. The chain carries TRBV5-1 and TRBJ2-7, with 11 bases identical to TRBD2. Germline CDR1 SGHRS, CDR2 YFSETQ. This CDR3 comprises 15 residues. After removal of 5 bases from V and 0 bases from J, the junction contained 4 bases not matched to a gene.

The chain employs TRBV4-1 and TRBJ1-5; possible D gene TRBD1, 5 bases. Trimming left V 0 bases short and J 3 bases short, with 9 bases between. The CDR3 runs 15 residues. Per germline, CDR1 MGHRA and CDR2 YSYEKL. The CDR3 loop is CASSQDGTSNQPQHF. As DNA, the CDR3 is TGCGCCAGCAGCCAAGATGGGACTTCCAATCAGCCCCAGCATTTT.

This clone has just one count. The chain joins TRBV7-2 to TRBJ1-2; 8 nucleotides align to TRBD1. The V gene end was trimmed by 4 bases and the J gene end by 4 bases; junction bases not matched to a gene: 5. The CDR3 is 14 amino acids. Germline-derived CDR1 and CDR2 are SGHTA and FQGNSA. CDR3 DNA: TGTGCCAGCAGCTACACAGGGGGTCCCTATGGCTACACCTTC. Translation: CASSYTGGPYGYTF.

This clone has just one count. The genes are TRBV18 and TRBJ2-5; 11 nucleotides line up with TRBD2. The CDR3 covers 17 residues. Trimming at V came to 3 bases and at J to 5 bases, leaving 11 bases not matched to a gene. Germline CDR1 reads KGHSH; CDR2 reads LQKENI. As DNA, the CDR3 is TGTGCCAGCTCACCGACTAGCGGGGTACTTCCGGGGGAGACCCAGTACTTC. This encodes CASSPTSGVLPGETQYF.

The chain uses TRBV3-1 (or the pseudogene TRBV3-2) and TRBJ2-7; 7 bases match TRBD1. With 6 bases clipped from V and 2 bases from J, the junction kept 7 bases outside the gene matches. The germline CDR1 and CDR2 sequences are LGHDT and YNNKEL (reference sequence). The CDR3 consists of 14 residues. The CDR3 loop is CASSYRGPAYEQYF. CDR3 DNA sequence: TGTGCCAGCAGTTACAGGGGACCGGCCTACGAGCAGTACTTC.

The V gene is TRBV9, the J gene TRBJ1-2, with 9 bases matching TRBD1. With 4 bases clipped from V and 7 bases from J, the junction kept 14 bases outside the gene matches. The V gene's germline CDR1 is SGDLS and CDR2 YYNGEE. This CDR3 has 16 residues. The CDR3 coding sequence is TGTGCCAGCAGCCCCTCCGGACAGGGGTACGGTGGTGGCTACACCTTC. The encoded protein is CASSPSGQGYGGGYTF.

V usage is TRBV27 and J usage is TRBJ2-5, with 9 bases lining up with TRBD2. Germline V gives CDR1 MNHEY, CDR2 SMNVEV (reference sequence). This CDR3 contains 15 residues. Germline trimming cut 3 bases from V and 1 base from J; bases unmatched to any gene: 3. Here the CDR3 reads CASSFGAGGQETQYF. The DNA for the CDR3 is TGTGCCAGCAGTTTCGGAGCGGGGGGCCAAGAGACCCAGTACTTC.

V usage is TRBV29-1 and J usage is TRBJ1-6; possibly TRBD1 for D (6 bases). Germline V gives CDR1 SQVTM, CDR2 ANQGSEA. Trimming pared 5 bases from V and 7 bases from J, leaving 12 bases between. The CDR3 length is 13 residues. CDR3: CSVRDGTNSPLHF. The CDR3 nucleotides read TGCAGCGTTCGGGACGGGACAAATTCACCCCTCCACTTT.

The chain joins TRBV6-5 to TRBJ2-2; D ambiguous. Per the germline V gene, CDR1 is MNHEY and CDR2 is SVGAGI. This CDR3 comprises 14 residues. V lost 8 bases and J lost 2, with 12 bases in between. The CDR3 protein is CASGSRLNTGELFF. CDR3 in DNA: TGTGCCAGCGGGTCCAGACTTAACACCGGGGAGCTGTTTTTT.

CDR3 loop: CASTSRQVAGGPKYEQYF. The CDR3 DNA reads TGTGCCAGCACCTCCCGCCAGGTAGCGGGAGGGCCTAAGTACGAGCAGTACTTC. The chain combines TRBV5-4 with TRBJ2-7, with 11 bases aligning to TRBD2. CDR3 length: 18 residues. With 6 bases clipped from V and 4 bases from J, the junction kept 18 bases outside the gene matches. The germline gives CDR1 SGHNT, CDR2 YYREEE (reference sequence).

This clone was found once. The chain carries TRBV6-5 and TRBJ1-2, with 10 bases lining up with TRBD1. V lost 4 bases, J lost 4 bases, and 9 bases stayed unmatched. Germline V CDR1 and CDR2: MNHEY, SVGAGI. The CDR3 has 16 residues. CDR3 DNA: TGTGCCAGCAGTTTATCGACAGGGGGCGTGGGCTATGGCTACACCTTC. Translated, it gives CASSLSTGGVGYGYTF.

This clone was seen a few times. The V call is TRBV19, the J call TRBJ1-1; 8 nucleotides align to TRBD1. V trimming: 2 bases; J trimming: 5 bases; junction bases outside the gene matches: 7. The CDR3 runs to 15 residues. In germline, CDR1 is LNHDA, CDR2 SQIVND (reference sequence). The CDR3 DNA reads TGTGCCAGTAGTATACCAACAGGGGGTTATACTGAAGCTTTCTTT. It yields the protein CASSIPTGGYTEAFF. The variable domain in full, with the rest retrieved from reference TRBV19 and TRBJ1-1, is DGGITQSPKYLFRKEGQNVTLSCEQNLNHDAMYWYRQDPGQGLRLIYYSQIVNDFQKGDIAEGYSVSREKKESFPLTVTSAQKNPTAFYLCASSIPTGGYTEAFFGQGTRLTVV.

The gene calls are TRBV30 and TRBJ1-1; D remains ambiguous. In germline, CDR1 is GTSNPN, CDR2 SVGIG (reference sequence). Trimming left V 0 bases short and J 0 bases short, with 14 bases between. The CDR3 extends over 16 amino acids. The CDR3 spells CAWSVRMTIMNTEAFF. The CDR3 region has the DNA TGTGCCTGGAGTGTAAGGATGACTATTATGAACACTGAAGCTTTCTTT.

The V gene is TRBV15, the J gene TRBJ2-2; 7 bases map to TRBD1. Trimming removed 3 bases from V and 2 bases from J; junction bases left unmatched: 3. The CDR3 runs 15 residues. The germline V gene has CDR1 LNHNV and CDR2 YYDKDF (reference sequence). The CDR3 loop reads CATSRDRSNTGELFF. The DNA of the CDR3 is TGTGCCACCAGCAGGGACAGGAGCAACACCGGGGAGCTGTTTTTT.

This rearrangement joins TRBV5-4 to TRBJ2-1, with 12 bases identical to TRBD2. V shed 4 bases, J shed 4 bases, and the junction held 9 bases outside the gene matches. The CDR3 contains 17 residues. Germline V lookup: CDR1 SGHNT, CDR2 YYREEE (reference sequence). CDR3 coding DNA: TGTGCCAGCAGCCGGATCACTAGCGGGGGGCTATACAATGAGCAGTTCTTC. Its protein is CASSRITSGGLYNEQFF. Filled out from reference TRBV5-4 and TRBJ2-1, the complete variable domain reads ETGVTQSPTHLIKTRGQQVTLRCSSQSGHNTVSWYQQALGQGPQFIFQYYREEENGRGNFPPRFSGLQFPNYSSELNVNALELDDSALYLCASSRITSGGLYNEQFFGPGTRLTVL.

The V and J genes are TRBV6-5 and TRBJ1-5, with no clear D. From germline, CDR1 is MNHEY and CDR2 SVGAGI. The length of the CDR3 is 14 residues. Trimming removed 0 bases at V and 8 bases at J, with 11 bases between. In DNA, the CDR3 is TGTGCCAGCAGTTACTCCTCACTAATGGAGCCCCAGCATTTT. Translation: CASSYSSLMEPQHF.